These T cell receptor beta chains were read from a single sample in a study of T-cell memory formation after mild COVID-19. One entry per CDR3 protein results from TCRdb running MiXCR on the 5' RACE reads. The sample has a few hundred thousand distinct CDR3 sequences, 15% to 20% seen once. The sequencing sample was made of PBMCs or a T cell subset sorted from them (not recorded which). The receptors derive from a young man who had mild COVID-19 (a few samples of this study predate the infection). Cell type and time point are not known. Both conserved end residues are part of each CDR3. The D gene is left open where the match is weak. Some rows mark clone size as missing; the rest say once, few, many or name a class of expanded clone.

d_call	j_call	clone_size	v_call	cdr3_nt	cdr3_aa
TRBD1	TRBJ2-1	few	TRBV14	TGTGCCAGCAGCCAACGTGGGACAGGGGGCTTCAATGAGCAGTTCTTC	CASSQRGTGGFNEQFF
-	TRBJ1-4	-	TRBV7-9	TGTGCCGTTGAAGGGGCGGCTAATGAAAAACTGTTTTTT	CAVEGAANEKLFF
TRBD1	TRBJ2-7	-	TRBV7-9	TGTGCCGGGGGGCAGGGGGCACATGGCGAGCAGTACTTC	CAGGQGAHGEQYF
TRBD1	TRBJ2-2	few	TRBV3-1	TGTGCCAGCACCCAGAGGGGGCGGGCCGGGGAGCTGTTTTTT	CASTQRGRAGELFF
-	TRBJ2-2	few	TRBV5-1	TGCGCCAGCAGAACCTCCGGGGGCACCGGGGAGCTGTTTTTT	CASRTSGGTGELFF
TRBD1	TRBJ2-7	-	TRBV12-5	TGTGCTAGTGGTTTTAGTCCGGGACAGGGGCGCTCCTACGAGCAGTACTTC	CASGFSPGQGRSYEQYF
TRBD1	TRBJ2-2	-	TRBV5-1	TGCGCCAGCAGCGCTGGACAGGGAAGCACCGGGGAGCTGTTTTTT	CASSAGQGSTGELFF
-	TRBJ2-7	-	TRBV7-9	TGTGCCAGCAGCTCGCACCCGACGGAACAGTACTTC	CASSSHPTEQYF
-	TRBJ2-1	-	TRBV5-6	TGTGCCAGCAGCTTGGGGGTCCTCTCCTACAATGAGCAGTTCTTC	CASSLGVLSYNEQFF
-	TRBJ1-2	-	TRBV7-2	TGTGCCAGCAGCTCCAGCAGGGATATATGGAACTATGGCTACACCTTC	CASSSSRDIWNYGYTF
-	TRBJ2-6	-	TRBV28	TGTGCCAGCAGCACCGTGGGAGGGGGTCTTTCAACTGGGGCCAACAACCTGACTTTC	CASSTVGGGLSTGANNLTF
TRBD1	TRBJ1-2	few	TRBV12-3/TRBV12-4	TGTGCCAGCAGTCCGTATCAGGGGGACGAGGCCTACACCTTC	CASSPYQGDEAYTF
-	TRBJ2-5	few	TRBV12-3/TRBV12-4	TGTGCCAGCAGCCAAGGACTCCGGGGGCAGATCCAGTACTTC	CASSQGLRGQIQYF
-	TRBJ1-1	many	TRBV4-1	TGCGCCAGCAGCCAACCGGGGGTTCCTGAAGCTTTCTTT	CASSQPGVPEAFF
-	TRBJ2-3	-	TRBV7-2	TGTGCCAGCAGCTTAACTCCTTCCCGCACAGATACGCAGTATTTT	CASSLTPSRTDTQYF
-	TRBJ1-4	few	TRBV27	TGTGCCAGCAGTTTCGGGCCAACTAATGAAAAACTGTTTTTT	CASSFGPTNEKLFF
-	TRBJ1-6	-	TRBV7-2	TGTGCCAGCAGCTTAGATCGGCCTTATAATTCACCCCTCCACTTT	CASSLDRPYNSPLHF
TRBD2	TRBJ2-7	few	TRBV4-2	TGTGCCAGCAGCCGGGGACTAGCGGGGGCCGGGTCCGAGCAGTACTTC	CASSRGLAGAGSEQYF
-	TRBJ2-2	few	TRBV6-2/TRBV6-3	TGTGCCAGCAGTTACGCGGGGGCCGGGACCGGGGAGCTGTTTTTT	CASSYAGAGTGELFF
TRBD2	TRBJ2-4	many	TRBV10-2	TGCGCCAGCAGGGACGCCGCGGGGGAAAACATTCAGTACTTC	CASRDAAGENIQYF
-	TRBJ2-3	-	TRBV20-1	TGCAGTGCCAGAGGCGGTTCTAGCACAGATACGCAGTATTTT	CSARGGSSTDTQYF
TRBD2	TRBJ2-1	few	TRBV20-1	TGCAGTGCTAGCGACGGGGGGGCCTACAATGAGCAGTTCTTC	CSASDGGAYNEQFF
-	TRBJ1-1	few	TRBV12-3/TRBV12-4	TGTGCCAGCAGTACTTGGGTGATTGACACTGAAGCTTTCTTT	CASSTWVIDTEAFF
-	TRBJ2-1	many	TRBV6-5	TGTGCCAGCAGTGTCCTGAGGGCGAATGAGCAGTTCTTC	CASSVLRANEQFF
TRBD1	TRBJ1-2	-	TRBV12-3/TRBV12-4	TGTGCCAGCAGACGACAGGGAGGCTATGGCTACACCTTC	CASRRQGGYGYTF
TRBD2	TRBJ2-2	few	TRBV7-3	TGTGCCAGCAAGAATAGCGGGGGGGCCAACACCGGGGAGCTGTTTTTT	CASKNSGGANTGELFF
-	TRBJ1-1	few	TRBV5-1	TGCGCCAGCAGCTTGGCCCCGGGCCTGAACACTGAAGCTTTCTTT	CASSLAPGLNTEAFF
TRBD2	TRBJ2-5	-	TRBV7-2	TGTGCCAGCAGCTTACTAGCGGGGCGTCAAGAGACCCAGTACTTC	CASSLLAGRQETQYF
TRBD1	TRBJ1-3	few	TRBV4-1	TGCGCCAGCAGCCAAGCGGTTAGGGGACAGCGCTCTGGAAACACCATATATTTT	CASSQAVRGQRSGNTIYF
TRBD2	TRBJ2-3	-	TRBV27	TGTGCCAGCAGTCCCCTTAGCGGGGGGGTCACAGATACGCAGTATTTT	CASSPLSGGVTDTQYF
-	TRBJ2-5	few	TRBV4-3	TGCGCCAGCAGCCGAGACACCCTACAAGAGACCCAGTACTTC	CASSRDTLQETQYF
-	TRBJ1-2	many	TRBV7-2	TGTGCCAGCAGCTTTGGGGGGAACTATGGCTACACCTTC	CASSFGGNYGYTF
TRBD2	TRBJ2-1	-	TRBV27	TGTGCCAGCAGTAGATTAGCGGGGGGGCTCACCTACAATGAGCAGTTCTTC	CASSRLAGGLTYNEQFF
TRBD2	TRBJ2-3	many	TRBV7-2	TGTGCCAGCAGTAGACGGGGACTAGCGGGGGGTAGCACAGATACGCAGTATTTT	CASSRRGLAGGSTDTQYF
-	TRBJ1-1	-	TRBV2	TGTGCCAGCAGTGTTCAGGGACTGGGCACTGAAGCTTTCTTT	CASSVQGLGTEAFF
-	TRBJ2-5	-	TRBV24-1	TGTGCCACCAGTGTTGGGCAGGACCAAGAGACCCAGTACTTC	CATSVGQDQETQYF
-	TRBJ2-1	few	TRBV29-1	TGCAGCGTTGTGACTCTTTACAATGAGCAGTTCTTC	CSVVTLYNEQFF
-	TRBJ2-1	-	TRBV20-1	TGCAGTGCCCTCTCGTACAATCAGATGGGCAGGATAGATGAGCAGTTCTTC	CSALSYNQMGRIDEQFF
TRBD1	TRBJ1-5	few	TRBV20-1	TGCAGTGGTTTTGGGGACAGTAATCAGCCCCAGCATTTT	CSGFGDSNQPQHF
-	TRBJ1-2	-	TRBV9	TGTGCCAGCAGCGTAGGAATGGGGACTCTAAACTATGGCTACACCTTC	CASSVGMGTLNYGYTF
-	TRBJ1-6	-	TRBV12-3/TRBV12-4	TGTGCCAGCAGTCCCCAGGTATCCGGAAGTTCACCCCTCCACTTT	CASSPQVSGSSPLHF
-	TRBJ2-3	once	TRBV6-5	TGTGCCAGCAGTAACACGCTGGCGCAAACGGATACGCAGTATTTT	CASSNTLAQTDTQYF
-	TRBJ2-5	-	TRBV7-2	TGTGCCAGCAGCCAGGACAGTCAGACCAAGTACTTC	CASSQDSQTKYF
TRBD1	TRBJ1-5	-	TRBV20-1	TGCAGTGCTAGAGAGTTATCATCGACAGGGGGCGAAAGCAATCAGCCCCAGCATTTT	CSARELSSTGGESNQPQHF
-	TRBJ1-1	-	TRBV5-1	TGCGCCAGCAGCCCGGGGGACCTAAACACTGAAGCTTTCTTT	CASSPGDLNTEAFF
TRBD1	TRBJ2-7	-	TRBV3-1	TGTGCCAGCAGCCAAGAAACGGTAGCGGTTGGGACAGGGTGGTACGAGCAGTACTTC	CASSQETVAVGTGWYEQYF
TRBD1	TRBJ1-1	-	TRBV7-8	TGTGCCAGCAGCGCCCTGGGGACAGCTGAAGCTTTCTTT	CASSALGTAEAFF
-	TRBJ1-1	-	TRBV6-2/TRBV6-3	TGTGCCAGCACCCAGCTGGGGGTCGAAGCTTTCTTT	CASTQLGVEAFF